Listed below are T cell receptor beta chains from one sample, sequenced in a study of beta chain features in type 1 diabetes. Libraries were prepared by immunoSEQ multiplex PCR; TCRdb keeps only in-frame clonotypes and omits some of them. The sample yields about 620,000 clones, roughly a sixth seen once. The sample was naive CD4+ T cells from blood. These receptors were taken from a man between 18 and 35 years old in good health. Both conserved end residues are part of each CDR3. A D gene is named only where the DNA matches it firmly. Only part of the rows carry a size: once, few, many, or a class if the clone is expanded.

TRBD2 | TRBJ2-5 | . | TRBV7-6 | CASSIRSGGIGETQYF | TGTGCCAGCAGCATCCGTAGCGGGGGGATAGGAGAGACCCAGTACTTC
. | TRBJ1-1 | . | TRBV11-3 | CASSLEGMGGTEAFF | TGTGCCAGCAGCTTAGAAGGAATGGGGGGCACTGAAGCTTTCTTT
. | TRBJ2-5 | few | TRBV29-1 | CSVDTSVWAQETQYF | TGCAGCGTTGATACCTCGGTATGGGCCCAAGAGACCCAGTACTTC
. | TRBJ2-7 | . | TRBV9 | CASSGGAWYEQYF | TGTGCCAGCAGCGGGGGCGCTTGGTACGAGCAGTACTTC
TRBD2 | TRBJ2-2 | . | TRBV5-4 | CASSGIAGTGELFF | TGTGCCAGCAGCGGAATAGCGGGTACCGGGGAGCTGTTTTTT
TRBD1 | TRBJ2-5 | few | TRBV5-1 | CASSLPGTGRETQYF | TGCGCCAGCAGCCTACCCGGGACAGGGCGAGAGACCCAGTACTTC
TRBD1 | TRBJ1-2 | . | TRBV19 | CASSLDRGLSGGYTF | TGTGCCAGTAGTTTGGACAGGGGGCTTTCGGGAGGCTACACCTTC
TRBD2 | TRBJ2-5 | . | TRBV11-2 | CASSQAGAGGETQYF | TGCGCCAGCAGCCAAGCGGGGGCCGGGGGGGAGACCCAGTACTTC
. | TRBJ1-4 | . | TRBV29-1 | CSVEIQGLNEKLFF | TGCAGCGTCGAAATACAGGGACTTAATGAAAAACTGTTTTTT
. | TRBJ1-6 | few | TRBV30 | CAWAHRDQSPLHF | TGTGCCTGGGCGCACAGGGATCAGTCACCCCTCCACTTT
. | TRBJ1-4 | . | TRBV6-6 | CASNIHTNEKLFF | TGTGCCAGCAACATACATACTAATGAAAAACTGTTTTTT
. | TRBJ2-1 | . | TRBV28 | CASSLVGEVYEQFF | TGTGCCAGCAGTTTAGTGGGAGAAGTCTATGAGCAGTTCTTC
TRBD1 | TRBJ2-5 | few | TRBV5-1 | CASSLGINRGQETQYF | TGCGCCAGCAGCTTGGGGATTAACAGGGGGCAGGAGACCCAGTACTTC
. | TRBJ2-4 | . | TRBV7-8 | CASSFRTVKNIQYF | TGTGCCAGCAGCTTTAGGACAGTCAAAAACATTCAGTACTTC
. | TRBJ2-3 | . | TRBV9 | CASSVKPPTDTQYF | TGTGCCAGCAGCGTGAAGCCCCCCACAGATACGCAGTATTTT
. | TRBJ1-1 | . | TRBV9 | CASSVDYFTEAFF | TGTGCCAGCAGCGTAGATTATTTCACTGAAGCTTTCTTT
. | TRBJ1-2 | few | TRBV28 | CASSGPGYGYTF | TGTGCCAGCAGTGGCCCTGGGTATGGCTACACCTTC
. | TRBJ2-5 | . | TRBV29-1 | CSLRGKSKSETQYF | TGCAGCCTAAGGGGTAAATCGAAATCGGAGACCCAGTACTTC